The next 30 T cell receptor beta chains were all read from a single sample in a study of blood T cell repertoires in COVID-19. Here immunoSEQ multiplex PCR was the method, and the copy in TCRdb shows in-frame clones only, minus some. This sample has about 240,000 clones; 70% to 90% occur once, and the top ten carry just under 6.5%. The material sequenced was peripheral blood. The receptor source for this set is a woman aged 60-70 years with active or convalescent COVID-19.

The chain joins TRBV10-3 to TRBJ2-5; 7 nucleotides line up with TRBD2. The trim removed 2 bases at V and 4 bases at J, leaving 7 bases unmatched. This CDR3 comprises 15 residues. Germline-derived CDR1 and CDR2 are ENHRY and SYGVKD. In nucleotides, the CDR3 is TGTGCCATCAGTGAGGTCCGGGGGGAAGGAGAGACCCAGTACTTC. It yields the protein CAISEVRGEGETQYF.

The chain carries TRBV19 and TRBJ2-3, with D possibly TRBD2 on 6 matching bases. V was trimmed by 3 bases and J by 6 bases, leaving 13 bases between them. This CDR3 spans 14 amino acids. The germline V gene encodes CDR1 LNHDA and CDR2 SQIVND (reference sequence). CDR3 region: CASSIGTGGDTQYF. CDR3 nucleotide sequence: TGTGCCAGTAGTATTGGGACCGGAGGGGATACGCAGTATTTT. Complete variable domain (other parts from reference TRBV19 and TRBJ2-3): DGGITQSPKYLFRKEGQNVTLSCEQNLNHDAMYWYRQDPGQGLRLIYYSQIVNDFQKGDIAEGYSVSREKKESFPLTVTSAQKNPTAFYLCASSIGTGGDTQYFGPGTRLTVL.

The chain combines TRBV4-2 with TRBJ2-5, with D uncertain. This CDR3 has 15 residues. Between the trimmed V and J ends, which lost 5 bases and 1 base, there was a span of 14 bases. In germline, CDR1 is LGHNA, CDR2 YNFKEQ. The CDR3 spells CASSSPASGQETQYF. The CDR3 nucleotides read TGTGCCAGCAGCTCCCCTGCTTCAGGCCAAGAGACCCAGTACTTC.

This chain links TRBV19 with TRBJ2-2, with 7 bases that match TRBD1. CDR3 size: 15 residues. J lost 4 bases, V lost 5 bases, and 7 bases had no gene match. Germline CDR1 and CDR2: LNHDA and SQIVND (reference sequence). Here the CDR3 reads CASSVGPGGTGELFF. Here the CDR3 DNA reads TGTGCCAGTAGTGTTGGGCCAGGGGGCACCGGGGAGCTGTTTTTT.

The chain combines TRBV6-6 with TRBJ2-3; TRBD1 might be the D (6 bases). This CDR3 has 13 amino acids. Per the germline V gene, CDR1 is MNHNY and CDR2 is SVGAGI (reference sequence). V lost 7 bases and J lost 0, with 8 bases in between. As DNA, the CDR3 is TGTGCCAGCATGAGGGGGAGCACAGATACGCAGTATTTT. Translated: CASMRGSTDTQYF.

This clone came up once. The rearrangement links TRBV11-2 to TRBJ2-3; tentative D call: TRBD1 (5 bases). V gave up 5 bases and J gave up 0 bases, with 9 bases separating them. Germline assignment: CDR1 SGHAT and CDR2 FQNNGV. This CDR3 comprises 14 residues. The CDR3 spells CASSLDRSTDTQYF. CDR3 coding DNA: TGTGCCAGCAGCCTTGACAGAAGCACAGATACGCAGTATTTT.

The chain uses TRBV19 and TRBJ1-2; D may be TRBD1 (6 bases). CDR3 size: 13 residues. Trimming took 7 bases from V and 4 from J, leaving 13 bases between them. The germline CDR1 and CDR2 sequences are LNHDA and SQIVND (reference sequence). The CDR3 nucleotides read TGTGCCAGTATGGGAACAGGGAGCTATGGCTACACCTTC. Translation gives CASMGTGSYGYTF.

The chain carries TRBV6-2 or TRBV6-3 and TRBJ2-1; D not resolved. The CDR3 is made up of 15 amino acids. V lost 1 base, J lost 9 bases, and 16 bases lay in between. CDR1 and CDR2 (germline): MNHEY, SVGEGT. The CDR3 DNA follows: TGTGCCAGCAGTTACTTGGCAACTATAGCTTTTGAGCAGTTCTTC. Its translation is CASSYLATIAFEQFF.

The chain joins TRBV11-3 to TRBJ2-2, with 7 bases that match TRBD2. The CDR3 covers 16 residues. J gave up 3 bases and V 1 base, and 5 bases lay outside the gene matches. From germline, CDR1 is SGHNT and CDR2 YENEEA. This chain's CDR3 is CASSLGLAEHTGELFF. The CDR3 bases are TGTGCCAGCAGCTTAGGCCTAGCGGAACACACCGGGGAGCTGTTTTTT.

The chain combines TRBV7-2 with TRBJ2-4; 11 nucleotides match TRBD2. Germline CDR1 reads SGHTA; CDR2 reads FQGNSA. The CDR3 has 19 residues. J lost 1 base, V lost 5 bases, and 13 bases had no gene match. CDR3 sequence (DNA): TGTGCCAGCAGCCCTAGGGACCTAGCGGGGGGAGGCGCCAAAAACATTCAGTACTTC. It yields the protein CASSPRDLAGGGAKNIQYF.

The chain links TRBV7-9 to TRBJ1-3; possible D gene TRBD1, 6 bases. Per germline, CDR1 SEHNR and CDR2 FQNEAQ (reference sequence). This CDR3 spans 16 amino acids. The germline V and J ends were trimmed by 1 base and 0 bases, with 10 bases remaining between them. The CDR3 loop is CASSLDGRGSGNTIYF. The CDR3 DNA is TGTGCCAGCAGCTTAGACGGCAGGGGCTCTGGAAACACCATATATTTT.

The DNA of the CDR3 is TGTGCCAGCTCACCTCGCCTAACGTCCGAGCAGTACGTC. Translating gives CASSPRLTSEQYV. J is TRBJ2-7 and V is TRBV18; D gene unclear. Trimming took off 3 bases at V and 6 bases at J, with 12 bases between the two ends. Germline V lookup: CDR1 KGHSH, CDR2 LQKENI. The CDR3 length is 13 residues.

The genes are TRBV10-3 and TRBJ2-1, with 9 bases that match TRBD2. Germline-derived CDR1 and CDR2 are ENHRY and SYGVKD. This CDR3 is built from 14 residues. Trimming removed 7 bases from V and 9 bases from J; junction bases left unmatched: 10. CDR3 amino acids: CAIKGRGGEGEQFF. The CDR3 region has the DNA TGTGCCATCAAGGGGCGGGGGGGCGAAGGTGAGCAGTTCTTC.

This clone has only one observation. This chain joins TRBV11-1 and TRBJ2-5, with 10 bases that match TRBD2. CDR3 size: 15 residues. CDR1 is SGHAT, CDR2 FQDESV, per germline (reference sequence). V shed 3 bases and J 5 bases; nucleotides not matched to a gene: 6. CDR3: CASSFVASGSETQYF. The CDR3 nucleotides read TGTGCCAGCAGCTTCGTTGCTAGCGGGAGTGAGACCCAGTACTTC.

CDR3 sequence reads: CASSHNGGDRETQYF. For the CDR3, the DNA is TGTGCCAGCAGCCACAACGGGGGGGACCGGGAGACCCAGTACTTC. This chain connects TRBV3-1 (or the pseudogene TRBV3-2) to TRBJ2-5; 8 positions match TRBD2. This CDR3 is 15 amino acids long. J gave up 5 bases and V 3 bases, and 8 bases lay outside the gene matches. Looked up from germline, CDR1 is LGHDT and CDR2 is YNNKEL (reference sequence).

This clone was picked up a small number of times. The V and J genes are TRBV11-2 and TRBJ2-5, with unresolved D. CDR1 SGHAT and CDR2 FQNNGV come from the germline V gene. The ends were cut back, 3 bases at V and 0 bases at J, with 17 bases in the middle. This CDR3 is 17 amino acids long. CDR3: CASSFGRLPFYQETQYF. The CDR3, as DNA: TGTGCCAGCAGCTTTGGCAGATTACCGTTTTACCAAGAGACCCAGTACTTC.

The chain links TRBV7-2 to TRBJ2-5; 7 bases are shared with TRBD2. CDR3 length: 15 amino acids. CDR1 is SGHTA and CDR2 is FQGNSA in the germline V gene. The trim removed 1 base at V and 4 bases at J, leaving 6 bases unmatched. CDR3 sequence: CASSLGGGRGETQYF. Written as DNA, the CDR3 is TGTGCCAGCAGCTTAGGGGGAGGGCGGGGAGAGACCCAGTACTTC. The full variable domain, its missing parts supplied by reference TRBV7-2 and TRBJ2-5, is GAGVSQSPSNKVTEKGKDVELRCDPISGHTALYWYRQSLGQGLEFLIYFQGNSAPDKSGLPSDRFSAERTGGSVSTLTIQRTQQEDSAVYLCASSLGGGRGETQYFGPGTRLLVL.

V gene TRBV5-6 combines with J gene TRBJ1-5; D may be TRBD1 (5 bases). Germline-derived CDR1 and CDR2 are SGHDT and YYEEEE. V lost 2 bases, J lost 11 bases, and 17 bases lay in between. CDR3 length: 14 residues. The CDR3 protein is CASSFRAGGVSQHF. For the CDR3, the DNA is TGTGCCAGCAGCTTCAGGGCCGGAGGGGTGTCCCAGCATTTT.

The V gene is TRBV12-5, the J gene TRBJ2-2; D is possibly TRBD2 (5 bases). This CDR3 is 16 amino acids long. The germline V and J ends were trimmed by 3 bases and 0 bases, with 11 bases remaining between them. The germline V gene encodes CDR1 LGHNT and CDR2 FRNRAP. CDR3 amino acids: CASGFVRESNTGELFF. DNA of the CDR3: TGTGCTAGTGGTTTTGTTAGGGAGTCGAACACCGGGGAGCTGTTTTTT.

The V and J genes are TRBV5-1 and TRBJ1-1, with D unclear. There are 14 residues in the CDR3. V was pared by 2 bases and J by 1 base, with 9 bases between. The germline gives CDR1 SGHRS, CDR2 YFSETQ. The DNA of the CDR3 is TGCGCCAGCAGCTTCGGCGGCGAGAACACTGAAGCTTTCTTT. Translated, it gives CASSFGGENTEAFF.

The chain has TRBV7-9 and TRBJ1-2; D not resolved. V was trimmed by 2 bases and J by 5 bases, leaving 18 bases between them. Germline CDR1 and CDR2: SEHNR and FQNEAQ (reference sequence). CDR3 length equals 16 residues. CDR3 sequence: CASSLYPTTVEYGYTF. CDR3 DNA sequence: TGTGCCAGCAGCTTATACCCGACAACCGTCGAGTATGGCTACACCTTC.

The chain carries TRBV6-5 and TRBJ2-1, with TRBD2 matching 9 bases. V lost 7 bases, J lost 4 bases, and 5 bases stayed unmatched. Per germline, CDR1 MNHEY and CDR2 SVGAGI. The CDR3 totals 14 residues. The CDR3 DNA is TGTGCCAGCAATCGCGGGGGGGTTTACAATGAGCAGTTCTTC. Translated, it gives CASNRGGVYNEQFF.

This chain connects TRBV7-8 to TRBJ1-2, with D unresolved. Trimming removed 8 bases at V and 3 bases at J, with 13 bases between. This CDR3 comprises 13 residues. CDR1 is SGHVS, CDR2 FQNEAQ, per germline. In DNA, the CDR3 is TGTGCCAGCCGGCGCGGGGAGGACTATGGCTACACCTTC. Its protein is CASRRGEDYGYTF.

This sequence joins TRBV11-2 and TRBJ2-1; D gene unclear. Trimming removed 1 base at V and 9 bases at J, with 13 bases between. This CDR3 is 14 amino acids long. Germline assignment: CDR1 SGHAT and CDR2 FQNNGV. As DNA, the CDR3 is TGTGCCAGCAGCTTAGCCCTGCGACGCGGTGAGCAGTTCTTC. Its translation is CASSLALRRGEQFF.

The chain has TRBV7-3 and TRBJ2-3; weak D call: TRBD1 (6 bases). Germline assignment: CDR1 SGHTA and CDR2 FQGTGA. This CDR3 contains 13 residues. Trimming pared 2 bases from V and 6 bases from J, leaving 9 bases between. The CDR3: CASSLERGDTQYF. The CDR3 nucleotides are TGTGCCAGCAGCTTAGAGAGGGGGGATACGCAGTATTTT. The full variable domain, in which reference TRBV7-3 and TRBJ2-3 provide the parts outside the CDR3, is GAGVSQTPSNKVTEKGKYVELRCDPISGHTALYWYRQSLGQGPEFLIYFQGTGAADDSGLPNDRFFAVRPEGSVSTLKIQRTERGDSAVYLCASSLERGDTQYFGPGTRLTVL.

This clone was seen a few times. The chain recombines TRBV19 with TRBJ2-2; TRBD1 might be the D (5 bases). The CDR3 covers 15 residues. V gave up 0 bases and J gave up 1 base, with 6 bases separating them. Germline V gene data show CDR1 as LNHDA and CDR2 as SQIVND (reference sequence). Written as DNA, the CDR3 is TGTGCCAGTAGTATAGACACAGGGAACACCGGGGAGCTGTTTTTT. It codes for CASSIDTGNTGELFF.

The chain employs TRBV6-1 and TRBJ2-3, with 7 bases identical to TRBD2. The CDR3 spans 16 residues. V was clipped by 4 bases and J by 2 bases; unmatched bases: 9. The germline V gene encodes CDR1 MNHNS and CDR2 SASEGT. The CDR3 sequence is CASSARAGFHTDTQYF. CDR3 coding DNA: TGTGCCAGCAGTGCCCGAGCGGGGTTCCACACAGATACGCAGTATTTT.

The chain carries TRBV6-1 and TRBJ1-5; unclear D gene. Deletions cut 2 bases from V and 4 bases from J, with 18 bases between. This CDR3 region has 17 residues. Germline-derived CDR1 and CDR2 are MNHNS and SASEGT. CDR3 sequence: CASSEKSHGVRNQPQHF. In DNA form, the CDR3 reads TGTGCCAGCAGTGAAAAATCCCACGGGGTTAGGAATCAGCCCCAGCATTTT.

The rearrangement joins TRBV28 to TRBJ1-1, with D hard to call. The CDR3 is 14 amino acids. V lost 2 bases and J 1 base, leaving 8 bases between the germline ends. Germline V CDR1 and CDR2: MDHEN, SYDVKM. This CDR3 is CASSLVSGNTEAFF. In DNA form, the CDR3 reads TGTGCCAGCAGTTTAGTCTCGGGGAACACTGAAGCTTTCTTT.

The chain carries TRBV11-2 and TRBJ2-7; a weak D match, TRBD1 (6 bases). V dropped 5 bases and J dropped 4 bases, with 12 bases sitting between them. CDR3 length equals 13 residues. Germline V lookup: CDR1 SGHAT, CDR2 FQNNGV. CDR3 amino acids: CASSPGVGYEQYV. DNA for the CDR3: TGTGCCAGCAGCCCAGGGGTAGGGTACGAGCAGTACGTC.